The 14 T cell receptor beta chains presented below share a single source sample, sequenced in a study of blood T cell repertoires in COVID-19. Sequencing used immunoSEQ multiplex PCR; TCRdb keeps in-frame clones, though not all of them. The sample has under 200,000 clones, approximately 90% seen once. Sequencing was performed on peripheral blood. The receptors stem from a man aged 55-75 years with active or convalescent COVID-19.

The chain uses TRBV20-1 and TRBJ1-5; no definite D call. CDR3 length equals 8 residues. Germline CDR1 and CDR2: DFQATT and SNEGSKA (reference sequence). The CDR3 is CRNQPQHF. CDR3 nucleotides: TGCCGTAATCAGCCCCAGCATTTT.

The chain has TRBV18 and TRBJ2-7; D is unclear. Between the trimmed V and J ends, which lost 3 bases and 1 base, there was a span of 10 bases. The length of the CDR3 is 14 residues. Per the germline V gene, CDR1 is KGHSH and CDR2 is LQKENI. CDR3 loop: CASSPQDGSYEQYF. CDR3 DNA: TGTGCCAGCTCACCTCAAGACGGGTCCTACGAGCAGTACTTC.

The chain carries TRBV7-2 and TRBJ2-1, with a possible D match to TRBD2 (7 bases). In germline, CDR1 is SGHTA, CDR2 FQGNSA. The CDR3 has 16 residues. The V gene lost 5 bases and the J gene lost 7 bases, with 21 bases spanning the gap. The CDR3 bases are TGTGCCAGCAGCCCGGCGGAGGGGGGGGCCAGGAATGAGCAGTTCTTC. Translating gives CASSPAEGGARNEQFF.

This clone was counted between two and nine times. The rearrangement joins TRBV6-1 to TRBJ2-3, with a tentative D call TRBD1 (7 bases). The CDR3 is 16 amino acids. V was pared by 4 bases and J by 3 bases, with 17 bases between. CDR1 is MNHNS and CDR2 is SASEGT in the germline V gene. CDR3 sequence (DNA): TGTGCCAGCAGTGTGGAGGGGGACAGAACGACAGATACGCAGTATTTT. Translating it yields CASSVEGDRTTDTQYF.

This chain connects TRBV20-1 to TRBJ1-2, with D maybe TRBD1 (6 bases). Germline V gene sequence: CDR1 DFQATT, CDR2 SNEGSKA (reference sequence). Trimming took 3 bases from V and 8 from J, leaving 10 bases between them. The CDR3 covers 11 residues. Here the CDR3 DNA reads TGCAGTGCTAGCGCAGGGGTGGGCTACACCTTC. It encodes CSASAGVGYTF.

The gene calls are TRBV11-2 and TRBJ2-2, with 11 bases aligning to TRBD1. After removal of 5 bases from V and 7 bases from J, the junction contained 6 bases not matched to a gene. Germline loops: CDR1 SGHAT, CDR2 FQNNGV. This CDR3 region has 15 residues. The CDR3 sequence: CASSTDRGLGGELFF. The CDR3, as DNA: TGTGCCAGCAGCACGGACAGGGGGCTCGGCGGGGAGCTGTTTTTT.

The gene calls are TRBV2 and TRBJ2-1, with a weak D call TRBD2 (6 bases). The germline gives CDR1 SNHLY, CDR2 FYNNEI. CDR3 length: 15 amino acids. V was pared by 6 bases and J by 9 bases, with 21 bases between. DNA of the CDR3: TGTGCCAGCAGCCTCCAGACTAGTCGAGCGACTGAGCAGTTCTTC. Translating gives CASSLQTSRATEQFF.

V is TRBV4-2 and J is TRBJ2-3, with D maybe TRBD2 (5 bases). This CDR3 contains 15 residues. V dropped 1 base and J dropped 4 bases, with 12 bases sitting between them. CDR1 and CDR2 (germline): LGHNA, YNFKEQ. CDR3 nucleotides: TGTGCCAGCAGCCAAGGGACGCGGACTGCAGATACGCAGTATTTT. Its translation is CASSQGTRTADTQYF.

The chain carries TRBV6-5 and TRBJ2-1; TRBD2 matches at 12 bases. Germline V gene lookup returns CDR1 MNHEY and CDR2 SVGAGI. J gave up 2 bases and V 5 bases, and 1 base lay outside the gene matches. The CDR3 has 15 amino acids. CDR3 protein: CASSRLAGAYNEQFF. CDR3 nucleotide sequence: TGTGCCAGCAGTAGACTAGCGGGGGCCTACAATGAGCAGTTCTTC.

This clone was recorded a few times. The chain uses TRBV18 and TRBJ2-5, with 7 nucleotides matching TRBD1. Looked up from germline, CDR1 is KGHSH and CDR2 is LQKENI. The J segment lost 4 bases and the V segment lost 3 bases, leaving 14 bases of the junction unmatched. The CDR3 loop spans 17 amino acids. The CDR3 protein is CASSPFLSDRPVETQYF. DNA for the CDR3: TGTGCCAGCTCACCCTTCCTATCGGACAGGCCGGTAGAGACCCAGTACTTC.

The chain combines TRBV27 with TRBJ2-3; 7 nucleotides line up with TRBD2. From germline, CDR1 is MNHEY and CDR2 SMNVEV (reference sequence). With 11 bases clipped from V and 5 bases from J, the junction kept 4 bases outside the gene matches. The CDR3 spans 11 residues. CDR3 residues: CASRGGDTQYF. CDR3 sequence (DNA): TGTGCCTCGCGCGGGGGAGATACGCAGTATTTT.

This clone was seen once. The genes are TRBV5-1 and TRBJ2-1; D is ambiguous. This CDR3 has 15 amino acids. Trimming left V 0 bases short and J 0 bases short, with 7 bases between. Germline CDR1 is SGHRS and CDR2 is YFSETQ. The CDR3 loop is CASSLGPSSYNEQFF. In DNA, the CDR3 is TGCGCCAGCAGCTTGGGCCCGAGCTCCTACAATGAGCAGTTCTTC.

The chain combines TRBV4-1 with TRBJ1-4, with 11 bases matching TRBD1. The V gene end was trimmed by 3 bases and the J gene end by 6 bases; junction bases not matched to a gene: 3. The CDR3 is 15 residues long. The germline V gene has CDR1 MGHRA and CDR2 YSYEKL. Written as DNA, the CDR3 is TGCGCCAGCAGCCATCCGGGACAGGGGGATGAAAAACTGTTTTTT. Residues: CASSHPGQGDEKLFF.

This clone was counted ten times or more. The chain employs TRBV19 and TRBJ1-5; no clear D. Germline V CDR1 and CDR2: LNHDA, SQIVND (reference sequence). V was shortened by 3 bases and J by 1 base, with 10 bases between the two germline ends. This CDR3 contains 15 residues. DNA for the CDR3: TGTGCCAGTAGTATGGAGCCCGCAAGCAATCAGCCCCAGCATTTT. It encodes CASSMEPASNQPQHF.